The clone carrying this T cell receptor beta chain came up a few times. The sample comes from a study of blood T cell repertoires in COVID-19. The data were produced by immunoSEQ multiplex PCR, yet TCRdb's version contains in-frame clones alone and is incomplete. The sample shows 250,000 or so clones, about 85% of them seen only once. V was trimmed by 6 bases and J by 5 bases, leaving 9 bases between them. The CDR3 is made up of 12 amino acids. The germline V gene encodes CDR1 SNHLY and CDR2 FYNNEI. The clonotype originates from a man aged 30 to 39 who had recovered from COVID-19. The rearrangement links TRBV2 to TRBJ2-3; D is perhaps TRBD1 (5 bases). The sample was PBMCs or T cells enriched from blood (not recorded which). The CDR3 sequence: CASRKDRDTQYF. CDR3 coding DNA: TGTGCCAGCAGGAAAGACAGAGATACGCAGTATTTT.